Each of the 16 T cell receptor beta chains below was sequenced from the same sample in a study of PD-1 blockade in classical Hodgkin lymphoma. Time point denoted: newly diagnosed, previously untreated cHL patient sample. This table comes from immunoSEQ multiplex PCR, and its TCRdb copy is limited to in-frame clones, with some not included. The repertoire includes roughly 34,000 clones, around 94% of them detected once, and roughly 2.1% sits in the top ten. Sample: peripheral blood mononuclear cells (PBMCs). These receptors came from a human donor with classical Hodgkin lymphoma.

This clone was seen just once. As DNA, the CDR3 is TGTGCCAGCAGTTTTTACGCGGGAGAGACCCAGTACTTC. Amino acid sequence: CASSFYAGETQYF. This rearrangement joins TRBV28 to TRBJ2-5; weak D call: TRBD2 (5 bases). The germline V gene has CDR1 MDHEN and CDR2 SYDVKM. Trimming stripped 3 bases from V and 4 bases from J, with 9 bases between. The CDR3 is made up of 13 amino acids.

This chain links TRBV5-1 with TRBJ2-1; 8 bases are shared with TRBD2. V lost 0 bases and J lost 6; bases outside the gene matches: 2. This CDR3 region has 14 residues. CDR1 is SGHRS, CDR2 YFSETQ, per germline. The chain's CDR3 is CASSLAGTSNEQFF. CDR3 nucleotides: TGCGCCAGCAGCTTGGCGGGGACTAGCAATGAGCAGTTCTTC.

The rearrangement links TRBV5-4 to TRBJ2-5, with D perhaps TRBD2 (5 bases). Per the germline V gene, CDR1 is SGHNT and CDR2 is YYREEE (reference sequence). Trimming shortened V by 3 bases and J by 3 bases, and 12 bases separated the two germline ends. This CDR3 region has 14 residues. The CDR3 here is CASSYPTREETQYF. The CDR3 DNA reads as TGTGCCAGCAGCTACCCTACTAGGGAAGAGACCCAGTACTTC.

The gene calls are TRBV11-1 and TRBJ1-1; maybe TRBD1 (5 bases). The CDR3 is 15 amino acids. The germline gives CDR1 SGHAT, CDR2 FQDESV (reference sequence). V lost 3 bases, J lost 1 base, and 12 bases lay in between. DNA of the CDR3: TGTGCCAGCAGCTTGGGACGGTGGGGGAACACTGAAGCTTTCTTT. It specifies CASSLGRWGNTEAFF.

The CDR3 nucleotides are TGTGCCAGCATATACGGGTCCAGCTCCTACAATGAGCAGTTCTTC. Residues: CASIYGSSSYNEQFF. V usage is TRBV2 and J usage is TRBJ2-1; D is uncertain. CDR3 size: 15 residues. Trimming took 7 bases from V and 0 from J, leaving 13 bases between them. Germline loops: CDR1 SNHLY, CDR2 FYNNEI.

The sample holds one count of this clone. The genes are TRBV16 and TRBJ2-7, with 9 bases fitting TRBD1. The junction had 12 bases not matched to a gene; V was cut back by 3 bases and J by 3 bases. The CDR3 loop spans 17 amino acids. Germline values: CDR1 KGHSY, CDR2 FQNENV. CDR3 sequence (DNA): TGTGCCAGCAGCCATCACCCTACAGGGGGCGGGAACTACGAGCAGTACTTC. Encoded protein: CASSHHPTGGGNYEQYF.

This clone has a single count. This chain uses TRBV5-4 with TRBJ2-7, with 11 bases lining up with TRBD2. Germline assignment: CDR1 SGHNT and CDR2 YYREEE (reference sequence). The J segment lost 2 bases and the V segment lost 5 bases, leaving 6 bases of the junction unmatched. There are 15 residues in the CDR3. The CDR3 coding sequence is TGTGCCAGCAGGTCCGGGACTAGCGGAACCTACGAGCAGTACTTC. Translating gives CASRSGTSGTYEQYF.

This clone was found a few times. The rearrangement joins TRBV4-1 to TRBJ1-5, with unresolved D. This CDR3 has 14 amino acids. Per the germline V gene, CDR1 is MGHRA and CDR2 is YSYEKL. Trimming removed 1 base at V and 7 bases at J, with 11 bases between. CDR3 coding DNA: TGCGCCAGCAGCCAAGTGGCGGCCGAACAGCCCCAGCATTTT. Amino acids: CASSQVAAEQPQHF.

The chain has TRBV19 and TRBJ2-3, with D perhaps TRBD1 (6 bases). Deletions cut 1 base from V and 3 bases from J, with 14 bases between. This CDR3 is 16 amino acids long. From germline, CDR1 is LNHDA and CDR2 SQIVND (reference sequence). The CDR3 DNA sequence: TGTGCCAGTAGTATAGGTTGGGGGCCCGGGACAGATACGCAGTATTTT. Protein product: CASSIGWGPGTDTQYF.

This chain uses TRBV30 with TRBJ1-3, with TRBD1 as a possible D gene (6 bases). The CDR3 spans 16 residues. Trimming cost V 2 bases and J 0 bases, with 14 bases left between them. CDR1 and CDR2 (germline): GTSNPN, SVGIG (reference sequence). This CDR3 is CAWSSRDIFSGNTIYF. The CDR3 coding sequence is TGTGCCTGGAGTTCCCGGGACATCTTCTCTGGAAACACCATATATTTT.

The V gene is TRBV28, the J gene TRBJ2-7; the D is unclear. The V end lost 4 bases, the J end lost 0 bases, and 10 bases lay between the germline ends. The CDR3 runs 14 residues. Germline lookup yields CDR1 MDHEN and CDR2 SYDVKM. The CDR3 nucleotides read TGTGCCAGCAGTTCAGCTTTGAGCTCCTACGAGCAGTACTTC. Its protein product is CASSSALSSYEQYF. Filled out from reference TRBV28 and TRBJ2-7, the complete variable domain reads DVKVTQSSRYLVKRTGEKVFLECVQDMDHENMFWYRQDPGLGLRLIYFSYDVKMKEKGDIPEGYSVSREKKERFSLILESASTNQTSMYLCASSSALSSYEQYFGPGTRLTVT.

V usage is TRBV10-3 and J usage is TRBJ2-4; D not certain. With 6 bases removed from V and 0 bases from J, the gap between germline ends came to 6 bases. The CDR3 spans 13 residues. From germline, CDR1 is ENHRY and CDR2 SYGVKD. As DNA, the CDR3 is TGTGCCATCAGCCCTCTAGCCAAAAACATTCAGTACTTC. Residues: CAISPLAKNIQYF.

The chain combines TRBV4-1 with TRBJ1-2; no clear D gene. The V gene lost 4 bases and the J gene lost 1 base, with 10 bases spanning the gap. The CDR3 totals 14 residues. CDR1 is MGHRA, CDR2 YSYEKL, per germline. CDR3 sequence (DNA): TGCGCCAGCAGCCGGACCGTAGGTAACTATGGCTACACCTTC. Translated, it gives CASSRTVGNYGYTF.

The rearrangement joins TRBV28 to TRBJ2-7, with a tentative D call TRBD1 (5 bases). Trimming removed 8 bases from V and 3 bases from J, with 11 bases in between. The CDR3 has 12 amino acids. CDR1 MDHEN and CDR2 SYDVKM come from the germline V gene. CDR3 in amino acids: CASAIGVYEQYF. CDR3 in DNA: TGTGCCAGCGCCATAGGGGTCTACGAGCAGTACTTC.

The V and J genes are TRBV11-2 and TRBJ2-3, with D possibly matching TRBD1 (6 bases). Deletions cut 0 bases from V and 4 bases from J, with 8 bases between. The CDR3 runs 14 residues. The germline gives CDR1 SGHAT, CDR2 FQNNGV. This CDR3 reads CASSLDRGPDTQYF. The CDR3 bases are TGTGCCAGCAGCTTAGACAGGGGTCCAGATACGCAGTATTTT.

The rearrangement joins TRBV21-1 to TRBJ1-2; whether TRBD1, the table's D call, matches the DNA was not checked. TRBV21-1 is a pseudogene segment. This CDR3 has 17 residues. CDR3 protein: CASSKRGDRGANYGYTF. The CDR3 DNA reads TGTGCCAGCAGCAAGAGAGGGGACAGAGGTGCTAACTATGGCTACACCTTC.